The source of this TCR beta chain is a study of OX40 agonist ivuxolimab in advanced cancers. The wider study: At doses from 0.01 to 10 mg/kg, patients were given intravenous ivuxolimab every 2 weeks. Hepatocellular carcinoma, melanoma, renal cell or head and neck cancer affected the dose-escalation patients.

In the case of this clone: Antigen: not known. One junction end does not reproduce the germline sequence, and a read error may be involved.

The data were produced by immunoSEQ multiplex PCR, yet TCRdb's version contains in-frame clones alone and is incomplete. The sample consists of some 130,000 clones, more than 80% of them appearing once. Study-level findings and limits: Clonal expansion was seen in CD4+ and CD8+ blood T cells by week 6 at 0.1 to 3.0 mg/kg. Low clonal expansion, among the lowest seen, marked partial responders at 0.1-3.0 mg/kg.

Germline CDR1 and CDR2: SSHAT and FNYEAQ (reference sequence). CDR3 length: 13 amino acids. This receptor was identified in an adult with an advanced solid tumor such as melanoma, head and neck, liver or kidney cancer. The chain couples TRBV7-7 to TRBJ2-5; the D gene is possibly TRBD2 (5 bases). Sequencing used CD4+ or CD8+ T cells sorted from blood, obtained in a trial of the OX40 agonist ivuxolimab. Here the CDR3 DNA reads TGTGCTAGCAGCCTTTGGGAGTCGGAGACCCAGTACTTC. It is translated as CASSLWESETQYF. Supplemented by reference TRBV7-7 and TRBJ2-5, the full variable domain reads GAGVSQSPRYKVTKRGQDVTLRCDPISSHATLYWYQQALGQGPEFLTYFNYEAQPDKSGLPSDRFSAERPEGSISTLTIQRTEQRDSAMYRCASSLWESETQYFGPGTRLLVL.